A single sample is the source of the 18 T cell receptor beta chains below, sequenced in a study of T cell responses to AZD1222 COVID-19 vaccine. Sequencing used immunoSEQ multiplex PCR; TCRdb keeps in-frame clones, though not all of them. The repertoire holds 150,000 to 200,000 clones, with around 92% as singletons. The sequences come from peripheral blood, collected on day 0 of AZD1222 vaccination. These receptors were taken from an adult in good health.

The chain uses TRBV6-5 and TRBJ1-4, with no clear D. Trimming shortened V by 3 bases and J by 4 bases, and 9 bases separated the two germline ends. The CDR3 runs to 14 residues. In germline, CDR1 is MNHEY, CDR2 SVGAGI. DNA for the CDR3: TGTGCCAGCAGTTATGCTAGGAGTAATGAAAAACTGTTTTTT. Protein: CASSYARSNEKLFF.

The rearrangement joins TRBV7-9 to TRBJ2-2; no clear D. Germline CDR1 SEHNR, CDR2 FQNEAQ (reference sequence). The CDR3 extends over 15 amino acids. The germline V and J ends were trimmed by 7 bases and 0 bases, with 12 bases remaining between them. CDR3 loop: CASIPPGANTGELFF. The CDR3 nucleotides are TGTGCCAGCATCCCCCCAGGAGCGAACACCGGGGAGCTGTTTTTT.

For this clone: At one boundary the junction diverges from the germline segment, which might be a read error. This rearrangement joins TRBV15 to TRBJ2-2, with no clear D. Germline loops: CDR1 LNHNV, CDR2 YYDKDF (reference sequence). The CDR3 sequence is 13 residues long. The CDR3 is CASRLGNTGELFF. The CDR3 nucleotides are TGTGCCTCCAGACTCGGAAACACCGGGGAGCTGTTTTTT.

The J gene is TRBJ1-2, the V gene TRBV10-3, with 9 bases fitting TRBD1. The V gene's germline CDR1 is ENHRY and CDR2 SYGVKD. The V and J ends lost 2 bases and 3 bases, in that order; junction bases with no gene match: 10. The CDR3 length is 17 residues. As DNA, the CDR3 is TGTGCCATCAGTGAGCCTGGACAGGGGCGATCTCACTATGGCTACACCTTC. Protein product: CAISEPGQGRSHYGYTF.

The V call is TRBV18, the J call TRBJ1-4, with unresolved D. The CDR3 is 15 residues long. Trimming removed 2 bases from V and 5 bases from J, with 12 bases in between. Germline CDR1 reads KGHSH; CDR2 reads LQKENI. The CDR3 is CASSPREAANEKLFF. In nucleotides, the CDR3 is TGTGCCAGCTCACCAAGAGAGGCCGCGAATGAAAAACTGTTTTTT.

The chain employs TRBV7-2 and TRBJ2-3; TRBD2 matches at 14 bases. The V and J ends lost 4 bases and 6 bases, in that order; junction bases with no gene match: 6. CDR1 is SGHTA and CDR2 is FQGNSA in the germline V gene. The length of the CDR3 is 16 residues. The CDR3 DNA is TGTGCCAGCAGCTCGGGACTAGCGGGAGCCGGCGATACGCAGTATTTT. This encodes CASSSGLAGAGDTQYF.

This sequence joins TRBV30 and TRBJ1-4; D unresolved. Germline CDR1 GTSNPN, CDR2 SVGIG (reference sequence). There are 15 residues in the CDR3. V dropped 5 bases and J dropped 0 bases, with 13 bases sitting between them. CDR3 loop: CAWSPGPTTNEKLFF. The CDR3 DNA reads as TGTGCCTGGTCGCCGGGTCCAACAACTAATGAAAAACTGTTTTTT.

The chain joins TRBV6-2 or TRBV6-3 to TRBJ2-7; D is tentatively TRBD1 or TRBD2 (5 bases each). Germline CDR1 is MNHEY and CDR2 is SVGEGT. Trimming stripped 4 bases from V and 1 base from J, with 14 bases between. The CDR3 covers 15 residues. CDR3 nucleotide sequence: TGTGCCAGCAGTTTCCCGGGTGGGGGTTCCTACGAGCAGTACTTC. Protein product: CASSFPGGGSYEQYF.

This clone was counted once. The CDR3 spells CASSLSNSGGYGYTF. For the CDR3, the DNA is TGTGCCAGCAGCTTAAGCAACTCAGGGGGCTATGGCTACACCTTC. The V and J genes are TRBV7-2 and TRBJ1-2; the match to TRBD1 covers 7 bases. Germline CDR1 reads SGHTA; CDR2 reads FQGNSA. With V trimmed by 2 bases and J by 4 bases, 7 bases remained unmatched. The CDR3 covers 15 residues.

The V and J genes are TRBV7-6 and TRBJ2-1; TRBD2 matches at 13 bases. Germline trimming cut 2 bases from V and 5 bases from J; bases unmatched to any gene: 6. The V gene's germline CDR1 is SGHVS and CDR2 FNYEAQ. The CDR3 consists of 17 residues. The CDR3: CASSLKETSGRHNEQFF. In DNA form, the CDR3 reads TGTGCCAGCAGCTTAAAGGAGACTAGCGGGAGGCACAATGAGCAGTTCTTC.

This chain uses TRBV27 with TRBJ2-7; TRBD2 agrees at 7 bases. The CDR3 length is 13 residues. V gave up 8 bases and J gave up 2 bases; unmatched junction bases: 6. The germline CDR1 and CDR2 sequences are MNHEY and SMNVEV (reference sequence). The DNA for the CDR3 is TGTGCCAGCGGGGGGGGTCCGACCTACGAGCAGTACTTC. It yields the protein CASGGGPTYEQYF.

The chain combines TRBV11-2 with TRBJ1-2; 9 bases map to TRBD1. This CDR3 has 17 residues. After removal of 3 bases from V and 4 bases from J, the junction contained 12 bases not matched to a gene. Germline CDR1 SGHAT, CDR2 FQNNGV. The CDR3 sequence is CASSFDEGQGNLYGYTF. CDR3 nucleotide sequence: TGTGCCAGCAGCTTTGACGAGGGACAGGGTAACCTCTATGGCTACACCTTC. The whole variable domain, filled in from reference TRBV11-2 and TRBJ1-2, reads EAGVAQSPRYKIIEKRQSVAFWCNPISGHATLYWYQQILGQGPKLLIQFQNNGVVDDSQLPKDRFSAERLKGVDSTLKIQPAKLEDSAVYLCASSFDEGQGNLYGYTFGSGTRLTVV.

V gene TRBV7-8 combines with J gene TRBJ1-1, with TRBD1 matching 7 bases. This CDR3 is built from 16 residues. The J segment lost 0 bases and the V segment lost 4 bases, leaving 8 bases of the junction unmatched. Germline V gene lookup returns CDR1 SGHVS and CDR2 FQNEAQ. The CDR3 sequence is CASSSGDRALNTEAFF. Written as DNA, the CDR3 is TGTGCCAGCAGCTCGGGAGACAGGGCCTTGAACACTGAAGCTTTCTTT.

CDR3 sequence reads: CASSLNPMRRSLEANVLTF. Written as DNA, the CDR3 is TGTGCCAGCAGCTTAAACCCCATGAGGAGGAGTCTTGAAGCCAACGTCCTGACTTTC. The rearrangement joins TRBV7-3 to TRBJ2-6; D might be TRBD2 (5 bases). Per the germline V gene, CDR1 is SGHTA and CDR2 is FQGTGA. The ends were cut back, 1 base at V and 7 bases at J, with 23 bases in the middle. This CDR3 region has 19 residues.

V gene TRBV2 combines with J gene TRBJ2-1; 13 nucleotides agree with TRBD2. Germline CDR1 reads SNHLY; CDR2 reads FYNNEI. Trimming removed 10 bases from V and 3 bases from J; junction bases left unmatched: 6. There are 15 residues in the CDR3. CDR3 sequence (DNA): TGTGCCACAGGACTAGCGGGGGTCCTCTACAATGAGCAGTTCTTC. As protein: CATGLAGVLYNEQFF. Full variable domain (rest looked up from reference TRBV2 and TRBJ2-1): EPEVTQTPSHQVTQMGQEVILRCVPISNHLYFYWYRQILGQKVEFLVSFYNNEISEKSEIFDDQFSVERPDGSNFTLKIRSTKLEDSAMYFCATGLAGVLYNEQFFGPGTRLTVL.

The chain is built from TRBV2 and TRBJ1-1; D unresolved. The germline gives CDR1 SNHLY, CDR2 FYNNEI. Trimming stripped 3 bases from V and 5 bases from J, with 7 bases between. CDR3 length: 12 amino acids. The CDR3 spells CASSDMVTEAFF. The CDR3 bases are TGTGCCAGCAGTGATATGGTTACTGAAGCTTTCTTT.

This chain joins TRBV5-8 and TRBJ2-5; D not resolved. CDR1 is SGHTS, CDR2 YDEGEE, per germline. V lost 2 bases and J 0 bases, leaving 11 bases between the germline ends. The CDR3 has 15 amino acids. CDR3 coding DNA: TGTGCCAGCAGCTTCGCATCTTGGAACCAAGAGACCCAGTACTTC. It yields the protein CASSFASWNQETQYF.

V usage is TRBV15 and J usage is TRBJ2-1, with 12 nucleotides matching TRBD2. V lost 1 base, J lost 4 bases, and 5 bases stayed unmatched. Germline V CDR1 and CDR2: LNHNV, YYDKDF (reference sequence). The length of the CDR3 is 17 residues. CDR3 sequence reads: CATSRGGTSGRYNEQFF. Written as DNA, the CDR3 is TGTGCCACCAGCAGAGGAGGGACTAGCGGGCGATACAATGAGCAGTTCTTC. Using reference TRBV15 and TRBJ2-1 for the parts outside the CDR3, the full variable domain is DAMVIQNPRYQVTQFGKPVTLSCSQTLNHNVMYWYQQKSSQAPKLLFHYYDKDFNNEADTPDNFQSRRPNTSFCFLDIRSPGLGDTAMYLCATSRGGTSGRYNEQFFGPGTRLTVL.